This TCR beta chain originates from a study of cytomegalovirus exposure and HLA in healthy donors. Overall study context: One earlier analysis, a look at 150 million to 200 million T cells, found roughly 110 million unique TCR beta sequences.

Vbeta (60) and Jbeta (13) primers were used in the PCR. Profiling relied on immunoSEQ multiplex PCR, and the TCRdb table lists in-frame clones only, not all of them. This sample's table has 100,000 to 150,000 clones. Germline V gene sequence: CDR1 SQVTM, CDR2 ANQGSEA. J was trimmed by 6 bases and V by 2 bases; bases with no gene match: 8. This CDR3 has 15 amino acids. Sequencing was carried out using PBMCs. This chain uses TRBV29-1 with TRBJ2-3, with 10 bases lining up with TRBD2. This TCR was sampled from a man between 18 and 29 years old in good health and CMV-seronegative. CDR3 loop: CSVERTSGIGDTQYF. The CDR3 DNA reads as TGCAGCGTTGAACGGACTAGCGGAATTGGGGATACGCAGTATTTT.